The 32 T cell receptor beta chains below were found in one sample sequenced in a study of blood T cell repertoires in COVID-19. TCRdb's table, derived via immunoSEQ multiplex PCR, lists solely in-frame clones and lacks some. Of around 300,000 clones in the sample, around 86% were seen once. Input material: PBMCs or T cells enriched from blood (not recorded which). These receptors came from a woman between 35 and 50 years old who had recovered from COVID-19.

For the CDR3, the DNA is TGTGCCACCAGTGATGGGGCCAATGAGCAGTTCTTC. Its translation is CATSDGANEQFF. The chain employs TRBV24-1 and TRBJ2-1; tentatively, D is TRBD1 (5 bases). Trimming stripped 3 bases from V and 6 bases from J, with 5 bases between. Germline V gene data show CDR1 as KGHDR and CDR2 as SFDVKD. The CDR3 is made up of 12 amino acids.

The rearrangement joins TRBV7-2 to TRBJ1-2; D gene uncertain. V lost 1 base and J lost 1, with 13 bases in between. The CDR3 is 16 amino acids. Germline V gene data show CDR1 as SGHTA and CDR2 as FQGNSA. The CDR3 spells CASSLVHSQINYGYTF. The CDR3 region has the DNA TGTGCCAGCAGCTTAGTACATTCTCAAATTAACTATGGCTACACCTTC.

This chain connects TRBV30 to TRBJ2-7, with D perhaps TRBD2 (5 bases). The CDR3 has 13 amino acids. Deletions cut 2 bases from V and 3 bases from J, with 11 bases between. Germline assignment: CDR1 GTSNPN and CDR2 SVGIG (reference sequence). The CDR3 reads CAWSTSGGYEQYF. Here the CDR3 DNA reads TGTGCCTGGAGTACTAGTGGAGGCTACGAGCAGTACTTC. Looking up the rest from reference TRBV30 and TRBJ2-7 gives the full variable domain: SQTIHQWPATLVQPVGSPLSLECTVEGTSNPNLYWYRQAAGRGLQLLFYSVGIGQISSEVPQNLSASRPQDRQFILSSKKLLLSDSGFYLCAWSTSGGYEQYFGPGTRLTVT.

This chain joins TRBV18 and TRBJ2-7; possibly TRBD2 for D (5 bases). The germline V gene has CDR1 KGHSH and CDR2 LQKENI. Trimming stripped 6 bases from V and 5 bases from J, with 17 bases between. This CDR3 is 14 amino acids long. This chain's CDR3 is CASSASRARDEQYF. As DNA, the CDR3 is TGTGCCAGCTCTGCCTCGAGGGCGCGCGACGAGCAGTACTTC. Using reference TRBV18 and TRBJ2-7 for the parts outside the CDR3, the full variable domain is NAGVMQNPRHLVRRRGQEARLRCSPMKGHSHVYWYRQLPEEGLKFMVYLQKENIIDESGMPKERFSAEFPKEGPSILRIQQVVRGDSAAYFCASSASRARDEQYFGPGTRLTVT.

V usage is TRBV9 and J usage is TRBJ2-2; 12 nucleotides line up with TRBD2. V shed 4 bases, J shed 4 bases, and the junction held 14 bases outside the gene matches. Looked up from germline, CDR1 is SGDLS and CDR2 is YYNGEE. CDR3 length: 19 amino acids. The CDR3 loop is CASSPTGLAGGRGTGELFF. The CDR3 nucleotides are TGTGCCAGCAGCCCCACCGGGCTAGCGGGGGGGCGGGGCACCGGGGAGCTGTTTTTT.

The chain employs TRBV5-4 and TRBJ1-2; 9 positions agree with TRBD1. CDR3 size: 15 residues. The V gene's germline CDR1 is SGHNT and CDR2 YYREEE (reference sequence). The J segment lost 3 bases and the V segment lost 3 bases, leaving 6 bases of the junction unmatched. The DNA of the CDR3 is TGTGCCAGCAGCTCGGGGACAGGGACTTACTATGGCTACACCTTC. Residues: CASSSGTGTYYGYTF.

The chain joins TRBV2 to TRBJ1-6, with 9 bases identical to TRBD1. J lost 7 bases, V lost 6 bases, and 7 bases had no gene match. This CDR3 region has 15 residues. Germline CDR1 is SNHLY and CDR2 is FYNNEI. In DNA, the CDR3 is TGTGCCAGCAGATGGACAGGGGCAGAGAATTCACCCCTCCACTTT. It translates to CASRWTGAENSPLHF.

CDR3 DNA: TGCGCCAGCAGCTTTCTACCGGACAGGAGAGCCTACGAGCAGTACTTC. Translation: CASSFLPDRRAYEQYF. The chain recombines TRBV5-1 with TRBJ2-7, with 7 bases that match TRBD1. Germline values: CDR1 SGHRS, CDR2 YFSETQ. This CDR3 spans 16 amino acids. V dropped 2 bases and J dropped 2; count of bases not matched to a gene: 10.

Concerning this clone itself: One end of the junction fails to match germline, which may point to a read error. The V and J genes are TRBV10-3 and TRBJ2-2; a possible D gene is TRBD1 (6 bases). Germline CDR1 and CDR2: ENHRY and SYGVKD. This CDR3 comprises 16 residues. For the CDR3, the DNA is TGTGCCATCAGTGTTGGTGGGGGCCCGAACACCGGGGAGTTGTTTTTT. Amino acid sequence: CAISVGGGPNTGELFF.

This sequence joins TRBV5-4 and TRBJ1-1; 7 bases line up with TRBD1. The CDR3 has 13 amino acids. The germline V gene has CDR1 SGHNT and CDR2 YYREEE (reference sequence). V lost 5 bases to trimming and J lost 5 bases; unmatched junction nucleotides: 6. CDR3 DNA: TGTGCCAGCAGAGGAGACAGGGAGACTGAAGCTTTCTTT. Protein product: CASRGDRETEAFF.

The chain couples TRBV7-9 to TRBJ2-1, with D possibly being TRBD1 (6 bases). V was clipped by 3 bases and J by 9 bases, with 18 bases between them. Germline CDR1 reads SEHNR; CDR2 reads FQNEAQ (reference sequence). The CDR3 is 15 residues long. The DNA of the CDR3 is TGTGCCAGCAGCTTGGCGGGTCGAGGGGGACGTGAGCAGTTCTTC. Amino acid sequence: CASSLAGRGGREQFF.

J is TRBJ1-1 and V is TRBV4-2; D is undetermined. V lost 3 bases to trimming and J lost 0 bases, with 8 bases between them. Germline lookup yields CDR1 LGHNA and CDR2 YNFKEQ. The CDR3 is 14 residues long. The CDR3 is CASSQTRMNTEAFF. The CDR3 region has the DNA TGTGCCAGCAGCCAGACTCGGATGAACACTGAAGCTTTCTTT.

V and J are TRBV7-9 and TRBJ1-2, with a tentative D call TRBD1 (6 bases). Germline V lookup: CDR1 SEHNR, CDR2 FQNEAQ (reference sequence). V was shortened by 5 bases and J by 5 bases, with 12 bases between the two germline ends. The CDR3 contains 13 residues. The CDR3 nucleotides are TGTGCCAGCAGCCCCGGGACATCTTATGGCTACACCTTC. This encodes CASSPGTSYGYTF.

The gene calls are TRBV11-2 and TRBJ2-2; 9 bases are shared with TRBD2. V lost 10 bases, J lost 6 bases, and 15 bases stayed unmatched. The CDR3 runs 16 residues. Germline V CDR1 and CDR2: SGHAT, FQNNGV. CDR3 coding DNA: TGTGCCACCAGGAGCTTAGCGGGAGTCTGGGCCGGGGAGCTGTTTTTT. This gives the protein CATRSLAGVWAGELFF.

The chain links TRBV18 to TRBJ2-3; possible D gene TRBD2, 6 bases. This CDR3 comprises 15 residues. Germline V CDR1 and CDR2: KGHSH, LQKENI. V lost 6 bases and J lost 4, with 17 bases in between. This chain's CDR3 is CASSDFVVAADTQYF. For the CDR3, the DNA is TGTGCCAGCTCGGACTTTGTGGTAGCGGCAGATACGCAGTATTTT.

This chain uses TRBV6-1 with TRBJ2-5, with 8 bases lining up with TRBD1. The trim removed 3 bases at V and 1 base at J, leaving 4 bases unmatched. Germline lookup yields CDR1 MNHNS and CDR2 SASEGT. The CDR3 totals 15 residues. CDR3 sequence: CASSESTGAQETQYF. The CDR3 nucleotides read TGTGCCAGCAGTGAGTCGACAGGGGCCCAAGAGACCCAGTACTTC.

The chain combines TRBV18 with TRBJ1-6; the match to TRBD1 covers 7 bases. In germline, CDR1 is KGHSH, CDR2 LQKENI. J gave up 6 bases and V 3 bases, and 8 bases lay outside the gene matches. The CDR3 has 16 amino acids. As DNA, the CDR3 is TGTGCCAGCTCACCGGGACAGCGCTCGTTTAATTCACCCCTCCACTTT. Translating it yields CASSPGQRSFNSPLHF.

The chain uses TRBV3-1 (or the pseudogene TRBV3-2) and TRBJ2-7; 11 bases fit TRBD2. The CDR3 length is 15 residues. The V gene end was trimmed by 2 bases and the J gene end by 5 bases; junction bases not matched to a gene: 5. Per germline, CDR1 LGHDT and CDR2 YNNKEL (reference sequence). The CDR3 region has the DNA TGTGCCAGCAGCCAAACAACTAGCGGGAGCCACGAGCAGTACTTC. Translation: CASSQTTSGSHEQYF.

The chain carries TRBV19 and TRBJ1-2; D is possibly TRBD1 (5 bases). CDR3 length equals 15 residues. Per the germline V gene, CDR1 is LNHDA and CDR2 is SQIVND (reference sequence). V lost 5 bases and J 4 bases, leaving 17 bases between the germline ends. The DNA of the CDR3 is TGTGCCAGTAGTCCTGCGCTGGGGGGGAGCTATGGCTACACCTTC. It is translated as CASSPALGGSYGYTF. The whole variable domain, filled in from reference TRBV19 and TRBJ1-2, reads DGGITQSPKYLFRKEGQNVTLSCEQNLNHDAMYWYRQDPGQGLRLIYYSQIVNDFQKGDIAEGYSVSREKKESFPLTVTSAQKNPTAFYLCASSPALGGSYGYTFGSGTRLTVV.

CDR3: CASSRGGTGHQPQHF. CDR3 coding DNA: TGTGCCAGCAGTCGGGGGGGGACCGGTCATCAGCCCCAGCATTTT. The chain couples TRBV6-2 or TRBV6-3 to TRBJ1-5; maybe TRBD1 (5 bases). The germline gives CDR1 MNHEY, CDR2 SVGEGT. The V and J ends lost 5 bases and 5 bases respectively, with 16 bases between them. The CDR3 contains 15 residues.

The CDR3 DNA is TGCGCCAGCAGCCCTAGACTAGCGGGAAACAATGAGCAGTTCTTC. The encoded protein is CASSPRLAGNNEQFF. The chain has TRBV4-3 and TRBJ2-1; 11 positions agree with TRBD2. Germline V CDR1 and CDR2: LGHNA, YSLEER. The CDR3 is made up of 15 amino acids. Unmatched junction bases numbered 4, after V lost 4 bases and J lost 5 bases.

The J gene is TRBJ2-5, the V gene TRBV5-1; a possible D gene is TRBD1 (6 bases). This CDR3 has 14 residues. Between the trimmed V and J ends, which lost 0 bases and 5 bases, there was a span of 11 bases. CDR1 and CDR2 (germline): SGHRS, YFSETQ. CDR3 protein: CASSLVPGVETQYF. The CDR3, as DNA: TGCGCCAGCAGCTTGGTACCAGGGGTGGAGACCCAGTACTTC.

This chain uses TRBV6-5 with TRBJ2-7; 7 nucleotides align to TRBD1. This CDR3 region has 15 residues. Germline V gives CDR1 MNHEY, CDR2 SVGAGI. After removal of 6 bases from V and 0 bases from J, the junction contained 8 bases not matched to a gene. The CDR3: CASSPFRDSSYEQYF. In nucleotides, the CDR3 is TGTGCCAGCAGCCCATTTCGGGACAGCTCCTACGAGCAGTACTTC.

The rearrangement joins TRBV3-1 (or the pseudogene TRBV3-2) to TRBJ1-1; weak D call: TRBD1 (5 bases). CDR3 size: 15 residues. With 4 bases removed from V and 4 bases from J, the gap between germline ends came to 16 bases. The germline CDR1 and CDR2 sequences are LGHDT and YNNKEL (reference sequence). The CDR3 loop is CASSLYGALSTEAFF. CDR3 bases: TGTGCCAGCAGCCTCTATGGGGCTCTTAGCACTGAAGCTTTCTTT.

V gene TRBV7-3 combines with J gene TRBJ1-2, with 10 bases lining up with TRBD1. Trimming cost V 1 base and J 8 bases; bases outside gene matches: 4. The CDR3 is made up of 14 amino acids. The germline CDR1 and CDR2 sequences are SGHTA and FQGTGA. The CDR3 nucleotides read TGTGCCAGCAGCTTAAAGGGACAGGGGATGGGCTACACCTTC. Amino acid sequence: CASSLKGQGMGYTF.

The chain joins TRBV10-2 to TRBJ1-4, with D possibly being TRBD1 (5 bases). Germline CDR1 and CDR2: WSHSY and SAAADI. V lost 2 bases, J lost 4 bases, and 8 bases lay in between. The CDR3 is 14 residues long. CDR3 sequence reads: CASSEDRYNEKLFF. In DNA, the CDR3 is TGCGCCAGCAGTGAGGACAGATATAATGAAAAACTGTTTTTT.

This chain links TRBV27 with TRBJ2-1, with 10 positions matching TRBD2. The CDR3 is 16 amino acids. Germline V gene sequence: CDR1 MNHEY, CDR2 SMNVEV (reference sequence). Trimming took 3 bases from V and 9 from J; bases not matched to a gene: 11. The CDR3 reads CASSFSLAGVFSEQFF. The CDR3, as DNA: TGTGCCAGCAGTTTCAGCCTAGCGGGAGTTTTTAGTGAGCAGTTCTTC.

This clone has just a few counts. This chain joins TRBV30 and TRBJ1-6; possibly TRBD1 for D (6 bases). This CDR3 has 15 amino acids. V was clipped by 3 bases and J by 2 bases, with 11 bases between them. Germline CDR1 and CDR2: GTSNPN and SVGIG (reference sequence). Here the CDR3 DNA reads TGTGCCTGGAGCAGACAGGCTACCTATAATTCACCCCTCCACTTT. Its translation: CAWSRQATYNSPLHF. Drawing the rest from reference TRBV30 and TRBJ1-6, the complete variable domain is SQTIHQWPATLVQPVGSPLSLECTVEGTSNPNLYWYRQAAGRGLQLLFYSVGIGQISSEVPQNLSASRPQDRQFILSSKKLLLSDSGFYLCAWSRQATYNSPLHFGNGTRLTVT.

The J gene is TRBJ1-5, the V gene TRBV6-5; D is perhaps TRBD1 (5 bases). V was cut by 3 bases and J by 9 bases, with 18 bases left in between. Looked up from germline, CDR1 is MNHEY and CDR2 is SVGAGI. The CDR3 spans 15 residues. The CDR3 coding sequence is TGTGCCAGCAGTTATACGGGAGACCCAACAGGGCCCCAGCATTTT. Translation gives CASSYTGDPTGPQHF.

This chain uses TRBV2 with TRBJ1-5; 8 nucleotides align to TRBD1. Losses at the gene ends were 4 bases for V and 7 bases for J; bases not matched to a gene: 6. The CDR3 has 14 residues. Per germline, CDR1 SNHLY and CDR2 FYNNEI. CDR3 coding DNA: TGTGCCAGCAGTGTTCAGGGGGCGGACCAGCCCCAGCATTTT. Protein sequence: CASSVQGADQPQHF.

This sequence joins TRBV5-6 and TRBJ1-1; weak D call: TRBD1 (5 bases). V was trimmed by 1 base and J by 6 bases, leaving 10 bases between them. CDR3 length: 13 residues. Germline assignment: CDR1 SGHDT and CDR2 YYEEEE. The CDR3 is CASSLLGAAEAFF. The CDR3 nucleotides are TGTGCCAGCAGCTTGTTAGGGGCGGCTGAAGCTTTCTTT.

This clone was detected only a few times. The chain uses TRBV4-1 and TRBJ2-6, with D hard to call. Trimming took 0 bases from V and 4 from J, leaving 13 bases between them. CDR1 is MGHRA and CDR2 is YSYEKL in the germline V gene. The CDR3 has 17 amino acids. CDR3 protein: CASSQDRWAWGANVLTF. CDR3 coding DNA: TGCGCCAGCAGCCAAGATCGCTGGGCGTGGGGGGCCAACGTCCTGACTTTC.